This entry concerns a single TCR beta chain. What it recognizes is unknown. Clones were sequenced by immunoSEQ multiplex PCR, and TCRdb holds only the in-frame ones, with some missing. Of 25,000 to 35,000 clones listed, over 75% are singletons. These data are taken from a study of radiotherapy plus CTLA-4 blockade in lung cancer. Study summary: Among enrolled patients, roughly 18% responded and more than 25% achieved disease control.

The V and J ends lost 3 bases and 3 bases respectively, with 10 bases between them. Germline-derived CDR1 and CDR2 are MNHNS and SASEGT. The CDR3 contains 14 residues. Study-level points and caveats: After treatment with radiotherapy plus ipilimumab, TCR clones that came from the tumor expanded in blood.

Alongside CTLA-4 blockade with ipilimumab, patients with chemo-refractory metastatic non-small-cell lung cancer received focal radiation. The chain is built from TRBV6-1 and TRBJ2-3; D is unresolved. The source of this sequence is a human donor with non-small cell lung cancer who had stable disease on radiotherapy plus ipilimumab. Specimen: peripheral blood, collected from a patient treated with radiotherapy plus ipilimumab. Here the CDR3 DNA reads TGTGCCAGCAGTGATCCACCACTTACAGATACGCAGTATTTT. Encoded protein: CASSDPPLTDTQYF.